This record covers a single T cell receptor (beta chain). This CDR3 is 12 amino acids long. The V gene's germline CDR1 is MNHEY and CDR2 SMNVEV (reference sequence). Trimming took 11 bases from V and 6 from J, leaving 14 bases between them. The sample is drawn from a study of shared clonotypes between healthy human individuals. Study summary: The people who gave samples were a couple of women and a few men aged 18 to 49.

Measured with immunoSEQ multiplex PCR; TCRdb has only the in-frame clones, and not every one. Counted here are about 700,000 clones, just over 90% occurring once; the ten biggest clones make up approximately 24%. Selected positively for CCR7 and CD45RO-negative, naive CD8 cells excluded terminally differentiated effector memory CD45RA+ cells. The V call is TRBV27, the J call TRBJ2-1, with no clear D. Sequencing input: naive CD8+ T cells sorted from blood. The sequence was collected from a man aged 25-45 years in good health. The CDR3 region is CAATDYSNEQFF. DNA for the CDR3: TGTGCCGCGACGGATTATTCCAATGAGCAGTTCTTC.